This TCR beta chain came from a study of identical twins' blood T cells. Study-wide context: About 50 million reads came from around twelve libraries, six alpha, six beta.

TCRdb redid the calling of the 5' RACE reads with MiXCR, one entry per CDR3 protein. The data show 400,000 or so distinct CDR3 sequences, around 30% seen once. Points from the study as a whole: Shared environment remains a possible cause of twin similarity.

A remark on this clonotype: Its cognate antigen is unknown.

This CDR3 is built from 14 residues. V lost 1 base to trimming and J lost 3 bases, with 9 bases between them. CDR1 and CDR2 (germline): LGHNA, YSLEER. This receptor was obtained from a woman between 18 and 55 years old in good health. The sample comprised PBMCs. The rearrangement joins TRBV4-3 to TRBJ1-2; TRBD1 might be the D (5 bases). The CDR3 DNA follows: TGCGCCAGCAGCCAAGGGGGGTCCCACTATGGCTACACCTTC. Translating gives CASSQGGSHYGYTF.